This paragraph covers one TCR beta chain sequence. Its antigen is unknown. The record originates from a study of T-cell memory formation after mild COVID-19. Notes on the study in general: The study found contracting CD4+ clones mainly in CM and EM and contracting CD8+ clones in EMRA.

TCRdb re-analysed the 5' RACE reads in MiXCR, keeping a single row per CDR3 protein. The data hold hundreds of thousands of distinct CDR3 sequences, with roughly 13% observed a single time. V dropped 0 bases and J dropped 7 bases, with 9 bases sitting between them. Germline CDR1 reads LGHNA; CDR2 reads YNFKEQ. The CDR3 contains 13 residues. The receptor comes from a man aged 18 to 30 who had mild COVID-19 (a few samples of this study predate the infection). Cell type and time point are not known. Sequenced input: PBMCs or a T cell subset sorted from them (not recorded which). The rearrangement uses TRBV4-2 and TRBJ1-2; D gene ambiguous. The CDR3 DNA is TGTGCCAGCAGCCAAGAGGGTCCCCTTGGCTACACCTTC. Translation gives CASSQEGPLGYTF.